The next 18 T cell receptor beta chains were all read from a single sample in a study of shared clonotypes between healthy human individuals. The table came from immunoSEQ multiplex PCR; TCRdb's copy has only in-frame clones and leaves some out. The sample lists about 2 million clones, about 95% seen once, with 0.9% to 1.3% in the top ten. Naive CD8 cells, CD45RO-negative and positively selected for CCR7, excluded terminally differentiated effector memory CD45RA+ cells. The specimen sequenced was naive CD8+ T cells sorted from blood. The receptors stem from a young man in good health.

The V call is TRBV10-3, the J call TRBJ2-3; 10 nucleotides line up with TRBD2. After removal of 4 bases from V and 0 bases from J, the junction contained 10 bases not matched to a gene. The CDR3 totals 18 residues. The V gene's germline CDR1 is ENHRY and CDR2 SYGVKD. The CDR3 region is CAISGLAGESSSTDTQYF. CDR3 in DNA: TGTGCCATCAGTGGGCTAGCGGGGGAGAGCTCTAGCACAGATACGCAGTATTTT.

The chain combines TRBV5-6 with TRBJ2-7, with D possibly being TRBD2 (6 bases). Germline-derived CDR1 and CDR2 are SGHDT and YYEEEE. Between the trimmed V and J ends, which lost 2 bases and 3 bases, there was a span of 12 bases. The CDR3 is 14 amino acids. CDR3 DNA sequence: TGTGCCAGCAGCTTACCCGGGAGCCACTACGAGCAGTACTTC. Its protein is CASSLPGSHYEQYF.

This chain uses TRBV25-1 with TRBJ2-7, with D perhaps TRBD2 (5 bases). The CDR3 is made up of 15 amino acids. In germline, CDR1 is MGHDK, CDR2 SYGVNS. Deletions cut 2 bases from V and 0 bases from J, with 11 bases between. The CDR3 DNA reads TGTGCCAGCAGTGAACCCGGGGTTGGCTCCTACGAGCAGTACTTC. Translating gives CASSEPGVGSYEQYF.

The J gene is TRBJ2-7, the V gene TRBV11-2, with 9 bases that match TRBD2. The V and J ends lost 1 base and 4 bases, in that order; junction bases with no gene match: 8. Germline lookup yields CDR1 SGHAT and CDR2 FQNNGV. The length of the CDR3 is 16 residues. CDR3 coding DNA: TGTGCCAGCAGCTTAGGGGGACTAGCAGTCCCTTACGAGCAGTACTTC. As protein: CASSLGGLAVPYEQYF.

The chain recombines TRBV27 with TRBJ2-1, with D maybe TRBD2 (5 bases). The ends were cut back, 5 bases at V and 3 bases at J, with 8 bases in the middle. CDR3 length: 13 amino acids. The germline CDR1 and CDR2 sequences are MNHEY and SMNVEV (reference sequence). The CDR3: CASSTRDYNEQFF. CDR3 nucleotides: TGTGCCAGCAGTACCCGGGACTACAATGAGCAGTTCTTC.

To note about this clone: This specimen includes other DNA sequences encoding the same CDR3. V usage is TRBV4-1 and J usage is TRBJ2-1; D gene ambiguous. CDR1 and CDR2 from the germline V gene are MGHRA and YSYEKL. V lost 1 base, J lost 0 bases, and 10 bases lay in between. CDR3 length equals 16 residues. CDR3 bases: TGCGCCAGCAGCCAAGGTCCAGGAAGCTCCTACAATGAGCAGTTCTTC. Protein: CASSQGPGSSYNEQFF.

Concerning this clone itself: The identical CDR3 is also encoded by other nucleotide sequences in the sample. CDR3 protein: CASSAVGAYEQYF. CDR3 in DNA: TGTGCCAGCAGTGCGGTAGGGGCCTACGAGCAGTACTTC. This chain connects TRBV2 to TRBJ2-7, with D possibly matching TRBD1 (5 bases). Germline V lookup: CDR1 SNHLY, CDR2 FYNNEI. CDR3 size: 13 residues. Trimming left V 4 bases short and J 2 bases short, with 9 bases between.

The rearrangement uses TRBV6-1 and TRBJ1-3; 7 positions agree with TRBD1. This CDR3 contains 15 residues. Trimming at V came to 3 bases and at J to 0 bases, leaving 2 bases not matched to a gene. Germline CDR1 reads MNHNS; CDR2 reads SASEGT. The CDR3: CASSEDRYSGNTIYF. CDR3 bases: TGTGCCAGCAGTGAGGACAGGTACTCTGGAAACACCATATATTTT.

This chain links TRBV5-8 with TRBJ1-2; D unclear. The germline V gene encodes CDR1 SGHTS and CDR2 YDEGEE. Trimming took off 3 bases at V and 4 bases at J, with 13 bases between the two ends. This CDR3 has 14 residues. In DNA form, the CDR3 reads TGTGCCAGCAGCTCCGTCGACTGGCCCTATGGCTACACCTTC. This translates into CASSSVDWPYGYTF.

The J gene is TRBJ2-3, the V gene TRBV27, with D maybe TRBD2 (6 bases). The CDR3 covers 20 residues. V dropped 0 bases and J dropped 3 bases, with 25 bases sitting between them. The germline V gene has CDR1 MNHEY and CDR2 SMNVEV (reference sequence). The CDR3 nucleotides are TGTGCCAGCAGTTTATCCCAGCTTTACCTCCCGGGAGTTGCGACAGATACGCAGTATTTT. Amino acid sequence: CASSLSQLYLPGVATDTQYF.

This clone has a single count. V and J are TRBV29-1 and TRBJ2-1; D tentatively fits TRBD1 or TRBD2 (5 bases each). V shed 0 bases and J shed 15 bases, with 18 bases lying between them. Germline CDR1 SQVTM, CDR2 ANQGSEA. This CDR3 has 13 amino acids. CDR3 amino acids: CSVEDGAYQARFF. The CDR3 DNA sequence: TGCAGCGTTGAAGACGGGGCTTATCAAGCGCGGTTCTTC.

The V gene is TRBV5-4, the J gene TRBJ2-5, with D possibly being TRBD1 (6 bases). CDR1 is SGHNT and CDR2 is YYREEE in the germline V gene (reference sequence). Trimming shortened V by 9 bases and J by 5 bases, and 17 bases separated the two germline ends. There are 13 residues in the CDR3. The CDR3 reads CATENREQETQYF. The CDR3 DNA reads as TGTGCCACCGAGAACAGGGAACAGGAGACCCAGTACTTC.

The chain combines TRBV9 with TRBJ2-1; 8 bases align to TRBD2. The V and J ends lost 0 bases and 0 bases, in that order; junction bases with no gene match: 2. Germline CDR1 and CDR2: SGDLS and YYNGEE. The CDR3 contains 16 residues. DNA for the CDR3: TGTGCCAGCAGCGTAGGAGCGGGGGTCTCCTACAATGAGCAGTTCTTC. Its protein is CASSVGAGVSYNEQFF.

The J gene is TRBJ2-1, the V gene TRBV7-9; no reliable D call. V was pared by 5 bases and J by 4 bases, with 9 bases between. CDR3 length: 13 residues. The germline V gene has CDR1 SEHNR and CDR2 FQNEAQ (reference sequence). Written as DNA, the CDR3 is TGTGCCAGCAGCCCAGACCTTTACAATGAGCAGTTCTTC. The encoded protein is CASSPDLYNEQFF.

Here the CDR3 reads CASSGGAEYGYTF. The CDR3 coding sequence is TGTGCCAGTTCAGGGGGCGCAGAGTATGGCTACACCTTC. The chain carries TRBV9 and TRBJ1-2, with TRBD1 matching over 8 bases. Germline V gene sequence: CDR1 SGDLS, CDR2 YYNGEE. This CDR3 comprises 13 residues. With V trimmed by 8 bases and J by 5 bases, 8 bases remained unmatched.

The gene calls are TRBV18 and TRBJ2-5, with TRBD2 as a possible D gene (6 bases). The CDR3 sequence is 14 residues long. Germline-derived CDR1 and CDR2 are KGHSH and LQKENI. Trimming pared 8 bases from V and 2 bases from J, leaving 15 bases between. The CDR3 nucleotides read TGTGCCAGCCAACCGGGACTCTCACAAGAGACCCAGTACTTC. Amino acids: CASQPGLSQETQYF.

For this clone: Other nucleotide sequences in the sample specify the same CDR3. The CDR3 here is CASSLEGGYQETQYF. CDR3 DNA sequence: TGCGCCAGCAGCTTGGAGGGGGGATACCAAGAGACCCAGTACTTC. The rearrangement joins TRBV5-1 to TRBJ2-5; D may match TRBD1 or TRBD2 (6 bases each). Trimming took 0 bases from V and 0 from J, leaving 9 bases between them. The CDR3 covers 15 residues. Germline V CDR1 and CDR2: SGHRS, YFSETQ.

This chain joins TRBV21-1 and TRBJ1-4. TRBV21-1 is labeled a pseudogene. This CDR3 spans 15 amino acids. CDR3: CASSKRGDPMKRLFF. CDR3 nucleotide sequence: TGTGCCAGCAGCAAACGGGGGGACCCAATGAAAAGACTGTTTTTT.